The 2 T cell receptor beta chains below all came from one sample that was sequenced in a study of CD8+ T cells in alopecia areata. Extracted RNA was reverse transcribed into cDNA, the sequencing template. Sequenced by immunoSEQ multiplex PCR; TCRdb stores in-frame clones only, minus some. The sample has around 140,000 clones; about 56% are singletons. Treatment noted: oral pan-JAK inhibitor, 5-10 mg twice daily. Material: CD8+ T cells sorted from blood, obtained at week 4, from a patient treated with tofacitinib. The receptors shown here come from a human donor with alopecia areata.

This chain links TRBV4-1 with TRBJ1-2; 8 nucleotides match TRBD1. The CDR3 length is 17 residues. Trimming at V came to 4 bases and at J to 0 bases, leaving 10 bases not matched to a gene. The germline CDR1 and CDR2 sequences are MGHRA and YSYEKL. The CDR3 protein is CASSPQGVGPTNYGYTF. CDR3 DNA: TGCGCCAGCAGCCCACAGGGGGTCGGCCCCACTAACTATGGCTACACCTTC.

This clone was seen more than once but under ten times. This chain connects TRBV15 to TRBJ2-1; no definite D call. This CDR3 is built from 13 residues. Germline V CDR1 and CDR2: LNHNV, YYDKDF (reference sequence). Trimming removed 6 bases at V and 9 bases at J, with 15 bases between. CDR3: CATSSGRVFEQFF. The CDR3 DNA follows: TGTGCCACCAGTTCCGGCCGGGTCTTTGAGCAGTTCTTC.